This entry is about one T cell receptor (beta chain). The sample belongs to a study of blood T cell repertoires in COVID-19. Study-level background: Acute and convalescent COVID-19 samples came from the United States, Italy and Spain. PBMCs, B-cell-depleted T cells, or T cells were the source of the cDNA or gDNA that made up the material.

The CDR3 covers 16 residues. Germline V gene sequence: CDR1 SGHKS, CDR2 YYEKEE (reference sequence). The V segment lost 0 bases and the J segment 6 bases; nucleotides outside the gene matches: 10. In the original analysis: Amplification of reference gene primers was used by the study to estimate nucleated cell counts. Libraries were prepared by immunoSEQ multiplex PCR; TCRdb keeps only in-frame clonotypes and omits some of them. V and J calls and clone size are copied from that table; D and trimming were computed from the DNA. The profile covers roughly 40,000 clones, with roughly 89% appearing a single time and roughly 3.1% taken by the ten largest.

The sequencing sample was made of peripheral blood. This receptor was identified in a middle-aged man with active COVID-19. The chain links TRBV5-5 to TRBJ1-1; TRBD1 matches 8 bases. In nucleotides, the CDR3 is TGTGCCAGCAGCTTGGATCCGGGACAGGTGTACGCTGAAGCTTTCTTT. Protein: CASSLDPGQVYAEAFF.